A selection of T cell receptor beta chains follows, all from one sample in a study of glioma-infiltrating T cells. TCRdb used MiXCR to reprocess the multiplex PCR reads, holding one entry per CDR3 protein. The sample includes 170,000 or so distinct CDR3 sequences, around 42% of them seen just once. Sequenced: glioma tissue, nonneoplastic brain tissue, or PBMCs (not recorded which). The receptor set was obtained from a human donor with low-grade glioma or glioblastoma, undergoing nonglioma brain surgery, or in good health (not recorded which). Each CDR3 is given with its conserved first and last residue. The D gene is left open where the match is weak. Some rows have no size entry. The others give once, few or many, or a class for an expanded clone.

>-|TRBV7-2|-|TRBJ2-5
TGTGCCAGCAGTCGGGACGGGACCGAAGAGACCCAGCACTTC
CASSRDGTEETQHF
>-|TRBV30|-|TRBJ2-1
TGTGCCTGGAGTATCCTCGGTAGGAGGCGAAATGAGCAGTTCTTC
CAWSILGRRRNEQFF
>many|TRBV2|-|TRBJ1-5
TGTGCCAGCAGCGACGTCAGCAATCAGCCCCAGCATTTT
CASSDVSNQPQHF
>many|TRBV6-1|TRBD1|TRBJ2-5
TGTGCCAGCAGTCGGGACAGGGGGCGGCAAGAGACCCAGTACTTC
CASSRDRGRQETQYF
>many|TRBV20-1|-|TRBJ2-5
TGCAGTGCTAGAGATGGGACTGTTGGTGGGGAGACCCAGTACTTC
CSARDGTVGGETQYF
>-|TRBV20-1|-|TRBJ2-6
TGCAGTGCTCCATACTACTCTGGTGCCAACGTCCTGACTTTC
CSAPYYSGANVLTF
>many|TRBV7-9|-|TRBJ2-3
TGTGCCAGCAGCTTAGTACGGGGCCTCACAGATACGCAGTATTTT
CASSLVRGLTDTQYF
>-|TRBV2|-|TRBJ2-3
TGTGCCAGCAGTGAAGCGCTGCGGGTGGGCACAGATACGCAGTATTTT
CASSEALRVGTDTQYF
>-|TRBV12-3/TRBV12-4|-|TRBJ1-1
TGTGCCAGCAGTAAAGGGGTCGCGTCGTGGACTGAAGCTTTCTTT
CASSKGVASWTEAFF
>-|TRBV5-1|-|TRBJ1-4
TGCGCCAGCAGCTTGAGTACAACTAATGAAAAACTGTTTTTT
CASSLSTTNEKLFF
>many|TRBV27|TRBD2|TRBJ2-1
TGTGCCAGCAGTTTACTAGCGGGGAGCTCCTACAATGAGCAGTTCTTC
CASSLLAGSSYNEQFF
>many|TRBV4-2|-|TRBJ2-1
TGTGCCAGCAGCCAAGAGGGCGGCAGGGATAATGAGCAGTTCTTC
CASSQEGGRDNEQFF
>-|TRBV10-2|-|TRBJ2-7
TGCGCCAGCACCAGCGGTAGGGACGAGGAGTACTTC
CASTSGRDEEYF
>-|TRBV6-2/TRBV6-3|TRBD2|TRBJ2-3
TGTGCCACCGCTCGGACTAGCGGCAGCAAAGATACGAAGTATTTT
CATARTSGSKDTKYF
>-|TRBV18|-|TRBJ2-7
TGTGCCAGCTCACCCCAACAAGATTACGAGCAGTACTTC
CASSPQQDYEQYF
>-|TRBV27|TRBD2|TRBJ2-1
TGTGCCAGGACTAGCCGATACAATGAGCAGTTCTTC
CARTSRYNEQFF
>-|TRBV5-4|-|TRBJ2-2
TGTGCCAGCAGCTTGGAGGACAGCTACACCGGGGAGCTGTTTTTT
CASSLEDSYTGELFF
>once|TRBV19|-|TRBJ1-5
TGTGCCAGTAGTATACGGACGGCAAAGGATTATCAGCCCCAGCATTTT
CASSIRTAKDYQPQHF
>many|TRBV27|TRBD1|TRBJ1-2
TGTGCCAGCAGTCCCTCGGGACAGGCCTATGGCTACACCTTC
CASSPSGQAYGYTF
>few|TRBV19|-|TRBJ2-1
TGTGCCAGTAGTAGCGGGACAGTTGAGCAGTTCTTC
CASSSGTVEQFF
>many|TRBV28|-|TRBJ2-1
TGTGCCAGCAGTTTAGATTTTGAGCAGTTCTTC
CASSLDFEQFF
>few|TRBV7-9|-|TRBJ2-7
TGTGCCAGCAGCCCTACAAGCTACGAGCAGTACTTC
CASSPTSYEQYF
>-|TRBV12-3/TRBV12-4|-|TRBJ2-7
TGTGCCAGCAGCTCTGTACAGGGATATCACGAGCAGTACTTC
CASSSVQGYHEQYF
>-|TRBV4-1|-|TRBJ2-1
TGCGCCAGCAGACAAAAGAGCTCCTACAATGAGCAGTTCTTC
CASRQKSSYNEQFF
>few|TRBV12-3/TRBV12-4|-|TRBJ2-3
TGTGCCAGCACCCTCGTGGCCACAGATACGCAGTATTTT
CASTLVATDTQYF
>-|TRBV7-9|-|TRBJ1-1
TGTGCCAGCAGCACACAAGGGGCAGGGTTGGGCACTGAAGCTTTCTTT
CASSTQGAGLGTEAFF
>many|TRBV7-2|-|TRBJ2-6
TGTGCCAGCGGGGCTCTCGGGGCCAACGTCCTGACTTTC
CASGALGANVLTF
>-|TRBV5-5|-|TRBJ2-5
TGTGCCAGCAGCTTGTCTCCTGCACCCCAAGAGACCCAGTACTTC
CASSLSPAPQETQYF
>-|TRBV14|-|TRBJ2-5
TGTGCCAGCACCCAAGTTGTGATGGTGACCCAGTACTTC
CASTQVVMVTQYF
>few|TRBV27|-|TRBJ1-6
TGTGCCAGCAGTTTATATCCGGACAAATATAATCCACCCCTCCACTTT
CASSLYPDKYNPPLHF
>-|TRBV12-3/TRBV12-4|TRBD2|TRBJ2-1
TGTGCCAGCAGTTTGTTCCTAGCGGGCTCTAATGAGCAGTTCTTC
CASSLFLAGSNEQFF
>few|TRBV5-4|TRBD2|TRBJ2-3
TGTGCCAGCACCTCCGCAGCGGGAGACGTTAATACGCAGTATTTT
CASTSAAGDVNTQYF
>few|TRBV11-2|-|TRBJ2-5
TGTGCCAGCAGCTTTTCCAGCTACCAAGAGACCCAGTACTTC
CASSFSSYQETQYF
>-|TRBV3-1|-|TRBJ2-3
TGTGCCAGCAGCCAAGGCCTAGCTGGGGATACGCAGTATTTT
CASSQGLAGDTQYF
>many|TRBV27|-|TRBJ2-7
TGTGCCAGCAGTTTCGGCAGGGAAGTTAACGAGCAGTACTTC
CASSFGREVNEQYF
>-|TRBV29-1|TRBD2|TRBJ2-1
TGCAGCGTTGAAGAGAGCGGGAGCTCCTACAATGAGCAGTTCTTC
CSVEESGSSYNEQFF
>many|TRBV27|-|TRBJ2-7
TGTGCCAGCAGTTTATTTGGGGCGCAGAGCTACGAGCAGTACTTC
CASSLFGAQSYEQYF
>once|TRBV20-1|-|TRBJ1-1
TGCAGTGCTAGAAAAGTGTCTTACCGGATTAACACTGAAGCTTTCTTT
CSARKVSYRINTEAFF
>-|TRBV6-1|-|TRBJ2-7
TGTGCCAGCCGAGGCAGGTTCTACGAGCAGTACTTT
CASRGRFYEQYF
>many|TRBV6-1|TRBD2|TRBJ2-1
TGTGCCACCAAACCGGGACTAGAGTACGATGAGCAGTTCTTC
CATKPGLEYDEQFF
>-|TRBV27|-|TRBJ2-1
TGTGCCAGCAGTAAGCCTTCTCGTTATGAGCAGTTCTTC
CASSKPSRYEQFF
>-|TRBV29-1|TRBD2|TRBJ2-1
TGCAGCGTTGAAGATCTGGTTGGGGAGACTAGCGTCGATGAGCAGTTCTTC
CSVEDLVGETSVDEQFF
>-|TRBV19|TRBD1|TRBJ2-3
TGTGCCAGTAGTACTGACAGGGGGAGCACAGATACGCAGTATTTT
CASSTDRGSTDTQYF
>many|TRBV20-1|-|TRBJ2-5
TGCAGTGCATCGCGAGGGACGGAAGAGACCCAGTACTTC
CSASRGTEETQYF
>few|TRBV2|-|TRBJ2-3
TGTGCCAGTTCAGTCCGACGGGACGATACGCAGTATTTT
CASSVRRDDTQYF
>many|TRBV27|-|TRBJ1-1
TGTGCCAGCAGTTTATATGGGGTAAGCACTGAAGCTTTCTTT
CASSLYGVSTEAFF
>few|TRBV7-6|-|TRBJ1-4
TGTGCCAGCAGCTTAGGGGGGGGGCCGGAAAAACTGTTTTTT
CASSLGGGPEKLFF